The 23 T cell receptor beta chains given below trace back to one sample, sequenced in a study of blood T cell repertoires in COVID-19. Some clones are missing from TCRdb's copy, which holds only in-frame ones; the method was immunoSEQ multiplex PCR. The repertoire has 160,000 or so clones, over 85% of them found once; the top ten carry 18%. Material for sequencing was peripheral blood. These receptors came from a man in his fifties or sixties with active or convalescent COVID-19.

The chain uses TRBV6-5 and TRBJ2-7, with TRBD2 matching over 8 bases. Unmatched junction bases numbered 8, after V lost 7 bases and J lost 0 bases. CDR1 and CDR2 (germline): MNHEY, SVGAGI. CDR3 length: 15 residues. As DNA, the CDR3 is TGTGCCAGCACCTCCTCCGGGACTAGCTCCTACGAGCAGTACTTC. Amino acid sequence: CASTSSGTSSYEQYF.

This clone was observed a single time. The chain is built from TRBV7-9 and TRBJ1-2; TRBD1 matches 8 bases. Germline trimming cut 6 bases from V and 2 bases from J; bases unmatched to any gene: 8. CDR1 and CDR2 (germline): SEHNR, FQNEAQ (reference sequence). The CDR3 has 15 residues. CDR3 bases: TGTGCCAGCAGTCAAGACAGGGGAGTAAACTATGGCTACACCTTC. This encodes CASSQDRGVNYGYTF.

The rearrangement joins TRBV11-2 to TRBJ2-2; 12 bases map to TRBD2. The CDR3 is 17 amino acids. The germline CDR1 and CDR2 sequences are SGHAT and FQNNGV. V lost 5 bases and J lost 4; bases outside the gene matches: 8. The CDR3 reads CASSLQLAGGTTGELFF. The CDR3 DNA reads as TGTGCCAGCAGCCTACAACTAGCGGGGGGTACCACCGGGGAGCTGTTTTTT.

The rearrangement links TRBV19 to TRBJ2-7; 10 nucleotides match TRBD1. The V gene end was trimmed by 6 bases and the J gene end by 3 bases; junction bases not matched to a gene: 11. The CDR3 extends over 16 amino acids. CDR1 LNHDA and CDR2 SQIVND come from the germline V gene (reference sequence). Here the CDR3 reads CASSQISGTGDYEQYF. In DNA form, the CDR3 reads TGTGCCAGTAGCCAAATAAGCGGGACAGGGGACTACGAGCAGTACTTC. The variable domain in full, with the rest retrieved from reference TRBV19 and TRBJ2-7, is DGGITQSPKYLFRKEGQNVTLSCEQNLNHDAMYWYRQDPGQGLRLIYYSQIVNDFQKGDIAEGYSVSREKKESFPLTVTSAQKNPTAFYLCASSQISGTGDYEQYFGPGTRLTVT.

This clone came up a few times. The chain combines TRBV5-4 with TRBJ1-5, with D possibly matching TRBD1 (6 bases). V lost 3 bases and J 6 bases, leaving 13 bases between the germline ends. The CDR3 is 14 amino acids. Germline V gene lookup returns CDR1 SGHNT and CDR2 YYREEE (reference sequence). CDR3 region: CASSSSPRGQPQHF. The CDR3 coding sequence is TGTGCCAGCAGCTCCTCCCCCAGGGGTCAGCCCCAGCATTTT.

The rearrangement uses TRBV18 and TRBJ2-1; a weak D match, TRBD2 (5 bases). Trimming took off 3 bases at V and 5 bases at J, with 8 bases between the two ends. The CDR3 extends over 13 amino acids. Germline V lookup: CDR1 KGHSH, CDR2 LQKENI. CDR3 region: CASSPREDNEQFF. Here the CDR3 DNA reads TGTGCCAGCTCACCCCGGGAAGACAATGAGCAGTTCTTC.

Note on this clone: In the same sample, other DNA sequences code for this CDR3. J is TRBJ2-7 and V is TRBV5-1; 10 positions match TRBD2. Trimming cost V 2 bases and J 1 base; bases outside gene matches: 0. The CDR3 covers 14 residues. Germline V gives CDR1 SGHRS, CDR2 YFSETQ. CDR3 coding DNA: TGCGCCAGCAGCTTAGCGGGAGGGTCCTACGAGCAGTACTTC. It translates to CASSLAGGSYEQYF.

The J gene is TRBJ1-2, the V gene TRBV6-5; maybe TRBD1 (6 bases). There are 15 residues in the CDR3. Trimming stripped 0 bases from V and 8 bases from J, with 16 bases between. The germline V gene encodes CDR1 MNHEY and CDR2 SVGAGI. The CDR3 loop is CASSYSGQGLKGYTF. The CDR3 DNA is TGTGCCAGCAGTTACTCTGGGCAGGGGCTAAAAGGCTACACCTTC.

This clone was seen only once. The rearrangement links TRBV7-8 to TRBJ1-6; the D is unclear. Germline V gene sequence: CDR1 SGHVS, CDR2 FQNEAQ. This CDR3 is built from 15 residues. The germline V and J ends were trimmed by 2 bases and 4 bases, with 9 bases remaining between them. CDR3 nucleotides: TGTGCCAGCAGCTTAACTTTAGAGTATAATTCACCCCTCCACTTT. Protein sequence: CASSLTLEYNSPLHF. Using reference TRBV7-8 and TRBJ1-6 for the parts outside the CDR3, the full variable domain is GAGVSQSPRYKVAKRGQDVALRCDPISGHVSLFWYQQALGQGPEFLTYFQNEAQLDKSGLPSDRFFAERPEGSVSTLKIQRTQQEDSAVYLCASSLTLEYNSPLHFGNGTRLTVT.

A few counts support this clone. The CDR3 is CASSLDWGPGNTIYF. For the CDR3, the DNA is TGTGCCAGCAGCTTAGATTGGGGGCCTGGAAACACCATATATTTT. The chain couples TRBV11-2 to TRBJ1-3, with D maybe TRBD1 (6 bases). The CDR3 is 15 residues long. In germline, CDR1 is SGHAT, CDR2 FQNNGV. The ends were cut back, 0 bases at V and 2 bases at J, with 8 bases in the middle.

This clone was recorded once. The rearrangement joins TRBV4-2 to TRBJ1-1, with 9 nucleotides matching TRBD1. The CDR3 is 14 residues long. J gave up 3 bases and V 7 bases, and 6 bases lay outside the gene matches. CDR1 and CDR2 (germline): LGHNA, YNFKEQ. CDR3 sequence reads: CASTETGGDTEAFF. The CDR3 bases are TGTGCCAGCACCGAGACAGGGGGTGACACTGAAGCTTTCTTT.

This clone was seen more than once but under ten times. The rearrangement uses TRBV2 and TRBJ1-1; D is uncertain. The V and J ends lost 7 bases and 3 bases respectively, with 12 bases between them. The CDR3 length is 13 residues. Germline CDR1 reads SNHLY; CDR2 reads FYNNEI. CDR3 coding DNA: TGTGCCAGCACCAAAGTACTATACACTGAAGCTTTCTTT. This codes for CASTKVLYTEAFF.

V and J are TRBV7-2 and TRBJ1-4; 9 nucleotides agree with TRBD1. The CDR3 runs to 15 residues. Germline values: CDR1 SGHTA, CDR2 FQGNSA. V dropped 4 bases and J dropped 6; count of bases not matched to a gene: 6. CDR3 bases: TGTGCCAGCAGCTGGCCGGGACAGGGTGATGAAAAACTGTTTTTT. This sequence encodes CASSWPGQGDEKLFF.

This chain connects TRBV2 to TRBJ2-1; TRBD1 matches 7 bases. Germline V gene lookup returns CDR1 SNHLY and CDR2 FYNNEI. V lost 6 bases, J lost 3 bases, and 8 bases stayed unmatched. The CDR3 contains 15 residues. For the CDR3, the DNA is TGTGCCAGCAGGGATACGACAGGGAGCTACAATGAGCAGTTCTTC. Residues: CASRDTTGSYNEQFF.

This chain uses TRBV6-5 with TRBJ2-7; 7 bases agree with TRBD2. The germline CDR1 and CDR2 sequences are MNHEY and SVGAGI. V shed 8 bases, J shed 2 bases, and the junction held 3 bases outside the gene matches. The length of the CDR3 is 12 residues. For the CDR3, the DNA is TGTGCCAGCGGGAGGGGCGCCTACGAGCAGTACTTC. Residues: CASGRGAYEQYF.

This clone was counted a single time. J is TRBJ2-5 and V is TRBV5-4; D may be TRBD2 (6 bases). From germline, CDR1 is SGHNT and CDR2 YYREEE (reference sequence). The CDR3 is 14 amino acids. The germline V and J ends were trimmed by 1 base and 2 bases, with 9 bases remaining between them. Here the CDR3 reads CASSLRRVQETQYF. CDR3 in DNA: TGTGCCAGCAGCTTGAGGAGGGTTCAAGAGACCCAGTACTTC.

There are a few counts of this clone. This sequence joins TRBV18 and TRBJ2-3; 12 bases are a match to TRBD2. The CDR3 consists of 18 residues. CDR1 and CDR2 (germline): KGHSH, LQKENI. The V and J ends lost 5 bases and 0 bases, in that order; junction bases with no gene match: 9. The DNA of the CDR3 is TGTGCCAGCTCAACCTACCTAGCGGGAGGGCCGAGCACAGATACGCAGTATTTT. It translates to CASSTYLAGGPSTDTQYF. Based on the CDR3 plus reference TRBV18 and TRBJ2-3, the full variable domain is NAGVMQNPRHLVRRRGQEARLRCSPMKGHSHVYWYRQLPEEGLKFMVYLQKENIIDESGMPKERFSAEFPKEGPSILRIQQVVRGDSAAYFCASSTYLAGGPSTDTQYFGPGTRLTVL.

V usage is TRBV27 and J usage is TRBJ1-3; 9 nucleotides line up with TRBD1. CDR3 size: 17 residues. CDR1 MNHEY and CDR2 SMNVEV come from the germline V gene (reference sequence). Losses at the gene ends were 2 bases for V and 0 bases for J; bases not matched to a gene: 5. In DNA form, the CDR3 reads TGTGCCAGCAGTTTACGGGGACAGGGAATCTCTGGAAACACCATATATTTT. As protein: CASSLRGQGISGNTIYF.

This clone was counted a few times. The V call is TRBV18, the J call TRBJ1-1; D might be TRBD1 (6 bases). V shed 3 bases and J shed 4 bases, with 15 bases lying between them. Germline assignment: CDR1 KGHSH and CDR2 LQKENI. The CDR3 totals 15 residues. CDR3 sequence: CASSPEGGGSTEAFF. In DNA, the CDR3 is TGTGCCAGCTCACCGGAGGGAGGGGGGTCCACTGAAGCTTTCTTT.

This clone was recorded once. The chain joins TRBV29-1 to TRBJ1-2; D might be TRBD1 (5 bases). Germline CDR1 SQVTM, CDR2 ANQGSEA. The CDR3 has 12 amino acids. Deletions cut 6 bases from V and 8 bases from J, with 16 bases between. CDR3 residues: CSVPRTRGGYTF. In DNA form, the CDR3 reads TGCAGCGTACCTCGGACAAGGGGCGGCTACACCTTC.

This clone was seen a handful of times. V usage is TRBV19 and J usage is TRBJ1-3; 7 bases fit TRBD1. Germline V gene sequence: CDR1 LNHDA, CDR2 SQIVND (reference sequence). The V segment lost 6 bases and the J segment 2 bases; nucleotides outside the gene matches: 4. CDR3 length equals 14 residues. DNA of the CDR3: TGTGCCAGTAGACAGGGGTCGGCTGGAAACACCATATATTTT. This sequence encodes CASRQGSAGNTIYF.

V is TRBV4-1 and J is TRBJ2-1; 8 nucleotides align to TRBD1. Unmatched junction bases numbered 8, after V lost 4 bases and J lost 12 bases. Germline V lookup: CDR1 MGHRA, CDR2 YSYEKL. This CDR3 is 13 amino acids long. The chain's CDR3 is CASSLGQGKGQFF. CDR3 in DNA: TGCGCCAGCAGCCTCGGACAGGGTAAGGGGCAGTTCTTC.

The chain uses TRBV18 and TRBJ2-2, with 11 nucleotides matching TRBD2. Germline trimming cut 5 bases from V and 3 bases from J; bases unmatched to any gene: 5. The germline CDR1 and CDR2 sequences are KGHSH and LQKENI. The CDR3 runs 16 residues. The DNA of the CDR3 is TGTGCCAGCTCAGTCACTAGCGGGGGCGACACCGGGGAGCTGTTTTTT. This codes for CASSVTSGGDTGELFF.